These T cell receptor beta chains were read from a single sample in a study of early T cells in non-severe SARS-CoV-2 infection. TCRdb called the 5' RACE reads again in MiXCR, with one record for every CDR3 protein. Here the sample spans over 50,000 distinct CDR3 sequences, around 8% being singletons. The sample consisted of whole blood. The origin of the receptors is an adult who was a healthcare worker with PCR-confirmed SARS-CoV-2 infection or an uninfected control (not recorded which). Both conserved end residues are part of each CDR3. Rows may omit the clone size; those that give it use once, few, many or a size class.

size	V	J	CDR3
NA	TRBV9	TRBJ2-7	CASSVGPGYEQYF
NA	TRBV12-3/TRBV12-4	TRBJ2-1	CASTLRDDYNEQFF
many	TRBV6-1	TRBJ2-1	CAGRKRAGDSNEQFF
NA	TRBV4-2	TRBJ1-1	CASSEGVVAEAFF
NA	TRBV5-1	TRBJ2-5	CASSFSGTKETQYF
few	TRBV18	TRBJ2-7	CASSLGLGLSYEQYF
NA	TRBV27	TRBJ2-7	CASGFRGGYEQYF
NA	TRBV4-1	TRBJ2-1	CASIRTEGSNEQFF
few	TRBV7-2	TRBJ2-1	CASSLLNPARLAYNEQFF
many	TRBV11-2	TRBJ2-7	CASSKIRDRVYEQYF
few	TRBV7-9	TRBJ2-5	CASSLLAGGETQYF
NA	TRBV12-2	TRBJ2-7	CASRSGLGANEQYF
NA	TRBV10-3	TRBJ2-7	CAISGGQADSYEQYF
many	TRBV29-1	TRBJ2-3	CSATGTGGYGDTQYF
many	TRBV28	TRBJ2-1	CASSLTRLLRLPRGNEQFF
many	TRBV4-1	TRBJ2-3	CASSQENSGFTDTQYF
many	TRBV9	TRBJ2-7	CASSAATGTYEQYF
NA	TRBV6-6	TRBJ1-1	CASSFDLSGTEAFF
NA	TRBV2	TRBJ2-1	CASSRDRGDNEQFF
NA	TRBV6-1	TRBJ1-1	CASSEMDRGTEAFF
few	TRBV3-1	TRBJ2-1	CASSVRSGGQYNEQFF
NA	TRBV24-1	TRBJ2-3	CATSPTREDRTDTQYF
few	TRBV3-1	TRBJ1-1	CASSTTVGSTEAFF
few	TRBV7-2	TRBJ2-1	CASSGPPNEQFF
NA	TRBV2	TRBJ2-7	CASSVLDEQYF
NA	TRBV7-9	TRBJ2-7	CASSPARSYEQYF
NA	TRBV30	TRBJ2-7	CAWSRRGMGSYEQYF
few	TRBV5-1	TRBJ2-7	CASSNEPGTYEQYF
few	TRBV5-1	TRBJ2-7	CASSLYRDSYEQYF
NA	TRBV7-6	TRBJ2-3	CASSARLGGTDTQYF
many	TRBV1	TRBJ2-7	CTSSQEGVPGEQYF
few	TRBV7-6	TRBJ2-2	CASSLAWGLAGNTGELFF
few	TRBV28	TRBJ1-2	CASSFRGQGHGYTF
many	TRBV29-1	TRBJ1-2	CSVEEGSGGYTF
few	TRBV5-1	TRBJ2-1	CASSRSSSYNEQFF
NA	TRBV7-9	TRBJ2-3	CASSSEGDTQYF
NA	TRBV9	TRBJ1-6	CASSGGQGFSSNSPLHF
few	TRBV11-2	TRBJ1-2	CASSSNPGRSNYGYTF
many	TRBV7-8	TRBJ1-2	CASSPTRDPHYGYTF
NA	TRBV21-1	TRBJ1-5	CASSPGPYAQPQHF
many	TRBV20-1	TRBJ2-3	CSAVRTSGGADTQYF
many	TRBV29-1	TRBJ1-1	CSATPDSINTEAFF
many	TRBV7-3	TRBJ2-1	CASSLGLAGTVEQFF
few	TRBV20-1	TRBJ2-7	CSAKPPANYEQYF
NA	TRBV6-1	TRBJ2-7	CASSILSKNYEQYF
many	TRBV5-1	TRBJ1-1	CASSFTTVFSTEAFF
few	TRBV28	TRBJ2-3	CASSFPAGSRLAGVITDTQYF
NA	TRBV2	TRBJ2-7	CASNPGGASRLYEQYF
NA	TRBV20-1	TRBJ2-1	CSASVAGISYNEQFF
few	TRBV7-8	TRBJ2-1	CASSPVGGRVDLFF
many	TRBV20-1	TRBJ2-5	CSAPQPQGRETQYF
many	TRBV7-2	TRBJ2-1	CASSSRTSGQRYEQFF
NA	TRBV6-1	TRBJ1-1	CASSEKGDRYTEAFF
NA	TRBV21-1	TRBJ1-5	CASRTRGQPQHF